This T cell receptor (beta chain) was recorded in a study of T cells in tuberculosis. Germline loops: CDR1 SGHRS, CDR2 YFSETQ. V was pared by 0 bases and J by 5 bases, with 8 bases of the junction left unmatched. This CDR3 has 16 residues. This table comes from immunoSEQ multiplex PCR, and its TCRdb copy is limited to in-frame clones, with some not included. The repertoire holds some 60,000 clones, approximately 80% seen once, with roughly 13% in the top ten. Thawed, overnight-rested PBMC were stained with GMM-loaded CD1B tetramer, viability dye and anti-CD3, then sorted. The lipid loaded on the CD1B tetramers was C32 glucose monomycolate from Rhodococcus equi.

V gene TRBV5-1 combines with J gene TRBJ2-5, with 9 bases matching TRBD2. Sample: CD1b-GMM tetramer-negative cells sorted from PBMCs. The TCR comes from an adult woman with latent tuberculosis. The chain's CDR3 is CASSLATREGPETQYF. The CDR3 DNA follows: TGCGCCAGCAGCTTGGCGACGCGGGAGGGCCCTGAGACCCAGTACTTC.